Listed below are T cell receptor beta chains from one sample, sequenced in a study of metastatic and nonmetastatic thyroid tumors. TCRdb reprocessed the PCR reads via MiXCR. The data contain 15,000 to 20,000 clones, 30% to 35% of them singletons. The sequencing sample was made of tumor tissue. These receptors all stem from a female donor with papillary thyroid cancer or a benign thyroid nodule (not recorded which). Some clones in this sample may be carry-over from other donors' samples. CDR3s include the opening cysteine and the closing phenylalanine or tryptophan. D genes are given only for firm matches. The size of a clone is reported for some rows only, either as once, few or many, or as a class for expanded clones.

D gene	V gene	clone size	J gene	CDR3 DNA	CDR3 protein
.	TRBV5-1	medium-sized	TRBJ2-2	TGCGCCAGCAGCTTGAGGGATAAGAACACCGGGGAGCTGTTTTTT	CASSLRDKNTGELFF
.	TRBV2	medium-sized	TRBJ2-5	TGTGCCAGCAGCCGGGGACCCGAGGGGACCCAGTACTTC	CASSRGPEGTQYF
TRBD1	TRBV6-1	.	TRBJ1-2	TGTGCCAGCAGTGAATTAATAGGGGGCGCGGGTGGCTACACCTTC	CASSELIGGAGGYTF
TRBD2	TRBV5-1	medium-sized	TRBJ2-7	TGCGCCAGCAGCCTTCGGGGGGGGTCTTCCTACGAGCAGTACTTC	CASSLRGGSSYEQYF
.	TRBV20-1	few	TRBJ1-1	TGCAGTGCTAGAGTCGGGGAGAAACATGGGAACACTGAAGCTTTCTTT	CSARVGEKHGNTEAFF
TRBD1	TRBV2	many	TRBJ2-7	TGTGCCAGCAGACCCCGGACAGGGGGCGGCGAGCAGTACTTC	CASRPRTGGGEQYF
.	TRBV6-1	few	TRBJ2-7	TGTGCCAGCAGTCCAGCTGCGGGGTTCTCCTACGAGCAGTACTTC	CASSPAAGFSYEQYF
.	TRBV20-1	.	TRBJ2-7	TGCAGTGCTCCGGGACCTTCTGGGGAGCAGTACTTC	CSAPGPSGEQYF
TRBD2	TRBV24-1	few	TRBJ2-1	TGTGCCACCAGTGGCGGCCTAGCGGAATACAATGAGCAGTTCTTC	CATSGGLAEYNEQFF
.	TRBV10-3	medium-sized	TRBJ1-1	TGTGCCATCAGTGAGTCGACAACATTTGGAGCTTTCTTT	CAISESTTFGAFF
.	TRBV30	.	TRBJ2-7	TGTGCCTGGAGTGTTCTAGTGCCGGGGCAGTACTTC	CAWSVLVPGQYF
.	TRBV20-1	.	TRBJ2-3	TGCAGTGCCGCGGAGGTGGGGCGCACAGATACGCAGTATTTT	CSAAEVGRTDTQYF
.	TRBV30	many	TRBJ2-1	TGTGCCTGGACCCCAGCAGGGCGGGACAATGAGCAGTTCTTC	CAWTPAGRDNEQFF
.	TRBV20-1	medium-sized	TRBJ2-3	TGCAGTGACTACACAGATACGCAATATTTT	CSDYTDTQYF
TRBD2	TRBV30	.	TRBJ2-2	TGTGCCTGGAAACTAGCGGGGGTGGACACCGGGGAGCTGTTTTTT	CAWKLAGVDTGELFF
.	TRBV5-1	large	TRBJ1-2	TGCGCCAGCAGCCCCCGGGGGGTAGGGGTCGATGGCTACACCTTC	CASSPRGVGVDGYTF
.	TRBV28	many	TRBJ1-1	TGTGCCAGCAGTTTATACGGAAAAGCTTTCTTT	CASSLYGKAFF
.	TRBV5-1	medium-sized	TRBJ1-2	TGCGCCAGCGGGGAGGGGCCTGGCTACACCTTC	CASGEGPGYTF
TRBD2	TRBV6-1	few	TRBJ2-1	TGTGCCAGCATCCTTTCTAGCGGCTACAATGAGCAGTTCTTC	CASILSSGYNEQFF
.	TRBV6-2/TRBV6-3	few	TRBJ1-1	TGTGCCAGCAGTTACTCGGGAGGGAGAGCTTTCTTT	CASSYSGGRAFF
TRBD2	TRBV2	medium-sized	TRBJ2-5	TGTGCCAGCAGTGAAGAGCTAGCGGGGGTTGAGACCCAGTACTTC	CASSEELAGVETQYF
.	TRBV11-2	.	TRBJ2-1	TGTGCCAGCAGCTTAGGGGGGGACTCCTACAATGAGCAGTTCTTC	CASSLGGDSYNEQFF
.	TRBV6-6	many	TRBJ2-3	TGTGCCAGCAGTTACTCGGGCCCCGACACAGATACGCAGTATTTT	CASSYSGPDTDTQYF
.	TRBV30	once	TRBJ1-2	TGTGCCTGGAGTGTTGCAGGGGAGGATGGCTACACCTTC	CAWSVAGEDGYTF
TRBD1	TRBV4-2	medium-sized	TRBJ2-7	TGTGCCAGCAGCCAAGTCCGGACAGGGTCCAACGAGCAGTACTTC	CASSQVRTGSNEQYF